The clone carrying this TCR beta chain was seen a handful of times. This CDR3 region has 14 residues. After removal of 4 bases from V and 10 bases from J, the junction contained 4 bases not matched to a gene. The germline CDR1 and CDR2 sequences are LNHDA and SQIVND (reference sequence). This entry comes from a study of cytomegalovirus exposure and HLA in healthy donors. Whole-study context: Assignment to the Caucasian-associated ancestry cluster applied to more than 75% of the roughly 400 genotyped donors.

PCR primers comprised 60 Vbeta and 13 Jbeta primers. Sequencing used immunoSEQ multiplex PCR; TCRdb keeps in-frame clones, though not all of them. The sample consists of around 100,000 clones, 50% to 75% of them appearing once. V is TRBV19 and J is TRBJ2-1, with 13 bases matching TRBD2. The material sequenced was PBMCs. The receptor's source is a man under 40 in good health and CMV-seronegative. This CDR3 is CASSRGLAGVEQFF. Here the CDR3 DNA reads TGTGCCAGTAGTAGAGGACTAGCGGGAGTGGAGCAGTTCTTC.